These 32 T cell receptor beta chains share one sample of origin, sequenced in a study of T-cell memory formation after mild COVID-19. TCRdb re-derived calls from the 5' RACE reads in MiXCR, one entry per CDR3 protein. The table lists hundreds of thousands of distinct CDR3 sequences, roughly an eighth of them singletons. The specimen was PBMCs or a T cell subset sorted from them (not recorded which). The receptors stem from a man between 18 and 35 years old who had mild COVID-19 (a few samples of this study predate the infection). Cell type and time point are not known.

This clonotype was recorded a few times. The rearrangement uses TRBV10-3 and TRBJ2-2; possibly TRBD2 for D (6 bases). The CDR3 runs 15 residues. Germline assignment: CDR1 ENHRY and CDR2 SYGVKD. Deletions cut 1 base from V and 3 bases from J, with 9 bases between. The CDR3: CAISEFGGYTGELFF. DNA for the CDR3: TGTGCCATCAGTGAGTTCGGGGGATACACCGGGGAGCTGTTTTTT.

The chain recombines TRBV4-1 with TRBJ2-3; 10 bases fit TRBD1. Germline V gene lookup returns CDR1 MGHRA and CDR2 YSYEKL. V gave up 5 bases and J gave up 4 bases; unmatched junction bases: 12. This CDR3 spans 17 amino acids. In DNA form, the CDR3 reads TGCGCCAGCAGCGAGGACAGGGGGGCGTTGGCCGCAGATACGCAGTATTTT. As protein: CASSEDRGALAADTQYF.

The rearrangement links TRBV4-1 to TRBJ1-2, with a possible D match to TRBD1 (6 bases). This CDR3 has 16 residues. Trimming shortened V by 1 base and J by 8 bases, and 20 bases separated the two germline ends. The germline V gene encodes CDR1 MGHRA and CDR2 YSYEKL. Here the CDR3 DNA reads TGCGCCAGCAGCCAAGTGGGGACACGGGAGGGCTTCGGCTACACCTTC. Amino acid sequence: CASSQVGTREGFGYTF.

The J gene is TRBJ2-3, the V gene TRBV5-1; weak D call: TRBD1 (6 bases). Trimming took off 2 bases at V and 7 bases at J, with 20 bases between the two ends. CDR3 length: 16 residues. The germline gives CDR1 SGHRS, CDR2 YFSETQ. The CDR3 coding sequence is TGCGCCAGCAGCTTAGCCCCCGGGACATCCGCGAATACGCAGTATTTT. Encoded protein: CASSLAPGTSANTQYF.

This clonotype came up a few times. The rearrangement joins TRBV28 to TRBJ2-2; a possible D gene is TRBD2 (6 bases). CDR1 is MDHEN, CDR2 SYDVKM, per germline. The CDR3 runs 15 residues. V was shortened by 4 bases and J by 4 bases, with 13 bases between the two germline ends. DNA for the CDR3: TGTGCCAGCAGTTCTCCGGGACTCTCCACCGGGGAGCTGTTTTTT. Protein product: CASSSPGLSTGELFF.

In this sample, this clonotype turned up many times. J is TRBJ1-4 and V is TRBV5-1; TRBD1 agrees at 9 bases. Germline assignment: CDR1 SGHRS and CDR2 YFSETQ. The CDR3 consists of 15 residues. Trimming cost V 4 bases and J 5 bases; bases outside gene matches: 6. The CDR3 is CASSRPGTGNEKLFF. The DNA of the CDR3 is TGCGCCAGCAGCCGACCAGGGACAGGGAATGAAAAACTGTTTTTT. The whole variable domain, remainder taken from reference TRBV5-1 and TRBJ1-4, is KAGVTQTPRYLIKTRGQQVTLSCSPISGHRSVSWYQQTPGQGLQFLFEYFSETQRNKGNFPGRFSGRQFSNSRSEMNVSTLELGDSALYLCASSRPGTGNEKLFFGSGTQLSVL.

J is TRBJ2-7 and V is TRBV5-1; 10 nucleotides match TRBD2. The CDR3 spans 14 residues. Germline V gene sequence: CDR1 SGHRS, CDR2 YFSETQ. The V and J ends lost 4 bases and 7 bases, in that order; junction bases with no gene match: 8. The CDR3 spells CASSPSGGGGEQYV. In nucleotides, the CDR3 is TGCGCCAGCAGCCCTAGCGGGGGCGGAGGGGAGCAGTACGTC.

The genes are TRBV7-8 and TRBJ1-2, with D perhaps matching TRBD1 (5 bases). This CDR3 is 14 amino acids long. Trimming cost V 5 bases and J 8 bases, with 18 bases left between them. CDR1 and CDR2 from the germline V gene are SGHVS and FQNEAQ. This chain's CDR3 is CASSTSAGRLGYTF. CDR3 sequence (DNA): TGTGCCAGCAGCACGTCAGCAGGGCGCTTGGGCTACACCTTC.

This chain links TRBV6-2 or TRBV6-3 with TRBJ2-7; D possibly uses TRBD1 or TRBD2 (7 bases each). Germline V gene sequence: CDR1 MNHEY, CDR2 SVGEGT. CDR3 length: 14 residues. The V and J ends lost 6 bases and 2 bases respectively, with 14 bases between them. The CDR3 DNA sequence: TGTGCCAGCAGGGGGGAGGGACAGACCTACGAGCAGTACTTC. Protein: CASRGEGQTYEQYF.

This clonotype has more than one count but fewer than ten. This sequence joins TRBV6-5 and TRBJ1-1; tentative D call: TRBD1 (6 bases). Trimming cost V 5 bases and J 10 bases, with 14 bases left between them. The CDR3 loop spans 12 amino acids. Germline CDR1 is MNHEY and CDR2 is SVGAGI. In DNA, the CDR3 is TGTGCCAGCAGTCAATACCGAGGGGGAGCTTTCTTT. Its protein product is CASSQYRGGAFF.

This clonotype was recorded many times. The gene calls are TRBV7-2 and TRBJ2-7; D gene unclear. This CDR3 is built from 12 residues. The V and J ends lost 4 bases and 12 bases respectively, with 16 bases between them. Germline-derived CDR1 and CDR2 are SGHTA and FQGNSA. Here the CDR3 reads CASSSGSRRLYF. In DNA, the CDR3 is TGTGCCAGCAGCTCCGGGTCACGGCGGCTGTACTTC.

This clonotype has only a few counts. The chain links TRBV4-3 to TRBJ1-2; D unresolved. Germline lookup yields CDR1 LGHNA and CDR2 YSLEER. The V and J ends lost 0 bases and 4 bases respectively, with 12 bases between them. This CDR3 comprises 15 residues. This chain's CDR3 is CASSQDVQAPYGYTF. The CDR3 region has the DNA TGCGCCAGCAGCCAAGATGTCCAGGCGCCCTATGGCTACACCTTC.

CDR3 residues: CASSYHGTSVEQETQYF. CDR3 nucleotide sequence: TGTGCCAGCAGTTACCATGGGACTAGCGTGGAACAAGAGACCCAGTACTTC. J is TRBJ2-5 and V is TRBV6-2 or TRBV6-3; 10 nucleotides line up with TRBD2. V shed 2 bases and J 2 bases; nucleotides not matched to a gene: 8. Germline assignment: CDR1 MNHEY and CDR2 SVGEGT. The CDR3 contains 17 residues.

This clonotype appeared a few times. The J gene is TRBJ2-5, the V gene TRBV7-6; the match to TRBD2 covers 9 bases. Per germline, CDR1 SGHVS and CDR2 FNYEAQ. The CDR3 is 16 amino acids. J lost 5 bases, V lost 0 bases, and 7 bases had no gene match. The CDR3: CASSLAAGGPGETQYF. For the CDR3, the DNA is TGTGCCAGCAGCTTAGCGGCGGGGGGGCCAGGGGAGACCCAGTACTTC.

The chain joins TRBV7-9 to TRBJ2-3; 11 bases align to TRBD1. The V and J ends lost 8 bases and 8 bases, in that order; junction bases with no gene match: 9. There are 14 residues in the CDR3. Germline CDR1 is SEHNR and CDR2 is FQNEAQ (reference sequence). CDR3 coding DNA: TGTGCCAGCGGGACAGGGGGGGGAGGAGGTACGCAGTATTTT. Translation: CASGTGGGGGTQYF.

The rearrangement uses TRBV29-1 and TRBJ1-2; D possibly corresponds to TRBD1 (6 bases). This CDR3 spans 12 amino acids. V was pared by 4 bases and J by 5 bases, with 11 bases between. CDR1 SQVTM and CDR2 ANQGSEA come from the germline V gene. The CDR3 region has the DNA TGCAGCGTTGTTCTCAGGGGTTATGGCTACACCTTC. Its protein is CSVVLRGYGYTF.

This chain connects TRBV5-4 to TRBJ2-1, with no clear D. The CDR3 is 12 amino acids. Trimming took 2 bases from V and 4 from J, leaving 4 bases between them. Germline CDR1 and CDR2: SGHNT and YYREEE (reference sequence). This chain's CDR3 is CASSFTYNEQFF. The CDR3 region has the DNA TGTGCCAGCAGCTTCACTTACAATGAGCAGTTCTTC.

This clonotype has a handful of counts. The chain links TRBV5-1 to TRBJ2-3; D is perhaps TRBD1 or TRBD2 (5 bases each). Per germline, CDR1 SGHRS and CDR2 YFSETQ. Trimming removed 3 bases from V and 2 bases from J, with 10 bases in between. The length of the CDR3 is 14 residues. The CDR3 DNA sequence: TGCGCCAGCAGCTGGGACCCCGCCACAGATACGCAGTATTTT. Translating gives CASSWDPATDTQYF.

This clonotype appeared a few times. The rearrangement links TRBV27 to TRBJ2-5; tentative D call: TRBD1 (6 bases). V was trimmed by 5 bases and J by 3 bases, leaving 13 bases between them. CDR1 and CDR2 (germline): MNHEY, SMNVEV (reference sequence). The CDR3 has 14 amino acids. CDR3 DNA: TGTGCCAGCAGTCCCCGGGACAAGGAAGAGACCCAGTACTTC. It translates to CASSPRDKEETQYF.

This clonotype was recorded a few times. This chain joins TRBV5-1 and TRBJ1-1; weak D call: TRBD1 (6 bases). The V gene's germline CDR1 is SGHRS and CDR2 YFSETQ. Trimming took off 0 bases at V and 11 bases at J, with 17 bases between the two ends. The CDR3 sequence is 14 residues long. CDR3 coding DNA: TGCGCCAGCAGCTTGGCCACAGGGTCGGGGGAGGCTTTCTTT. It translates to CASSLATGSGEAFF.

A few counts support this clonotype. The gene calls are TRBV4-2 and TRBJ2-3; unclear D gene. Trimming took off 0 bases at V and 0 bases at J, with 10 bases between the two ends. The CDR3 spans 16 residues. Germline lookup yields CDR1 LGHNA and CDR2 YNFKEQ. DNA for the CDR3: TGTGCCAGCAGCCAAGATAGAGGCACTAGCACAGATACGCAGTATTTT. Encoded protein: CASSQDRGTSTDTQYF.

This clonotype was observed a few times. The rearrangement joins TRBV2 to TRBJ2-7, with no clear D. CDR3 length equals 10 residues. The ends were cut back, 6 bases at V and 3 bases at J, with 3 bases in the middle. In germline, CDR1 is SNHLY, CDR2 FYNNEI. The CDR3 nucleotides are TGTGCCAGCAGCCACTACGAGCAGTACGTC. Protein product: CASSHYEQYV.

The rearrangement joins TRBV5-5 to TRBJ2-7, with TRBD1 matching over 8 bases. CDR3 length equals 14 residues. J lost 4 bases, V lost 3 bases, and 6 bases had no gene match. The germline V gene has CDR1 SGHKS and CDR2 YYEKEE (reference sequence). The CDR3 is CASSSKDRVYEQYF. DNA of the CDR3: TGTGCCAGCAGCTCAAAGGACAGGGTATACGAGCAGTACTTC.

This clonotype came up a few times. This chain connects TRBV20-1 to TRBJ1-4, with D unresolved. The germline V gene has CDR1 DFQATT and CDR2 SNEGSKA (reference sequence). This CDR3 comprises 14 residues. V lost 5 bases to trimming and J lost 0 bases, with 10 bases between them. The chain's CDR3 is CSASRTATNEKLFF. The CDR3 nucleotides are TGCAGTGCTTCTCGGACGGCAACTAATGAAAAACTGTTTTTT.

This clonotype has at least ten counts. The V gene is TRBV6-2 or TRBV6-3, the J gene TRBJ2-3; 7 bases agree with TRBD1. Per germline, CDR1 MNHEY and CDR2 SVGEGT. After removal of 4 bases from V and 1 base from J, the junction contained 8 bases not matched to a gene. The CDR3 is 16 residues long. The CDR3 reads CASSSRTGKGTDTQYF. In DNA, the CDR3 is TGTGCCAGCAGTTCACGGACAGGCAAAGGCACAGATACGCAGTATTTT.

The chain couples TRBV12-5 to TRBJ1-1, with D perhaps TRBD1 (6 bases). The V gene lost 0 bases and the J gene lost 6 bases, with 17 bases spanning the gap. Germline V gives CDR1 LGHNT, CDR2 FRNRAP. This CDR3 has 16 amino acids. The CDR3 coding sequence is TGTGCTAGTGGTTTGGTACGTGGCAGGGGACGCTCTGAAGCTTTCTTT. This sequence encodes CASGLVRGRGRSEAFF. Variable domain in full (rest from reference TRBV12-5 and TRBJ1-1): DARVTQTPRHKVTEMGQEVTMRCQPILGHNTVFWYRQTMMQGLELLAYFRNRAPLDDSGMPKDRFSAEMPDATLATLKIQPSEPRDSAVYFCASGLVRGRGRSEAFFGQGTRLTVV.

The chain has TRBV6-6 and TRBJ1-1; 11 nucleotides agree with TRBD1. The length of the CDR3 is 18 residues. With 1 base clipped from V and 0 bases from J, the junction kept 7 bases outside the gene matches. The V gene's germline CDR1 is MNHNY and CDR2 SVGAGI (reference sequence). DNA of the CDR3: TGTGCCAGCAGTTACTTTGGACAGGGGGCCGGAATGAACACTGAAGCTTTCTTT. This encodes CASSYFGQGAGMNTEAFF.

V gene TRBV7-9 combines with J gene TRBJ1-2; maybe TRBD1 (5 bases). Trimming removed 5 bases at V and 4 bases at J, with 20 bases between. The CDR3 is 16 residues long. Germline CDR1 reads SEHNR; CDR2 reads FQNEAQ (reference sequence). The CDR3 DNA reads as TGTGCCAGCAGCCTGCCGTGGCAGGGAGAATTCTATGGCTACACCTTC. Translation: CASSLPWQGEFYGYTF.

The rearrangement links TRBV7-8 to TRBJ2-3, with TRBD1 identical over 8 bases. V lost 4 bases and J lost 3; bases outside the gene matches: 9. CDR1 is SGHVS and CDR2 is FQNEAQ in the germline V gene. CDR3 size: 16 residues. CDR3 sequence: CASSSMTGVWTDTQYF. CDR3 sequence (DNA): TGTGCCAGCAGCTCGATGACAGGGGTTTGGACAGATACGCAGTATTTT. Based on the CDR3 plus reference TRBV7-8 and TRBJ2-3, the full variable domain is GAGVSQSPRYKVAKRGQDVALRCDPISGHVSLFWYQQALGQGPEFLTYFQNEAQLDKSGLPSDRFFAERPEGSVSTLKIQRTQQEDSAVYLCASSSMTGVWTDTQYFGPGTRLTVL.

This clonotype has only a few counts. This rearrangement joins TRBV6-5 to TRBJ2-1; the match to TRBD1 covers 9 bases. CDR3 length equals 13 residues. Germline V gene sequence: CDR1 MNHEY, CDR2 SVGAGI. V was clipped by 5 bases and J by 5 bases; unmatched bases: 1. Written as DNA, the CDR3 is TGTGCCAGCAGTGGGACAGGGCACAATGAGCAGTTCTTC. Amino acids: CASSGTGHNEQFF.

This clonotype was counted between two and nine times. The chain employs TRBV5-1 and TRBJ2-7; perhaps TRBD1 as D (7 bases). The CDR3 covers 17 residues. Germline V gene sequence: CDR1 SGHRS, CDR2 YFSETQ. Trimming shortened V by 4 bases and J by 1 base, and 21 bases separated the two germline ends. As DNA, the CDR3 is TGCGCCAGCAGCCGTGCCCCGTCGACAGGGAGGTCCTACGAGCAGTACGTC. It encodes CASSRAPSTGRSYEQYV.

Ten or more counts support this clonotype. The chain uses TRBV6-6 and TRBJ1-1, with D unresolved. This CDR3 spans 14 amino acids. Between the trimmed V and J ends, which lost 2 bases and 3 bases, there was a span of 10 bases. Per the germline V gene, CDR1 is MNHNY and CDR2 is SVGAGI (reference sequence). CDR3 bases: TGTGCCAGCAGTTACGGAGACGGATACACTGAAGCTTTCTTT. Its translation: CASSYGDGYTEAFF.